This T cell receptor beta chain was recovered during a study of blood T cells in healthy people across ages. Study-wide results and limits: Because sorting was not performed, PBMCs prevented conclusive naive versus antigen-experienced comparison.

Primed by a sample-barcoded 5' primer and a J-beta primer mix, a second PCR proceeded for roughly 6 to 12 cycles. Every cDNA molecule bore a tag from a template-switch adaptor containing 12 random nucleotides. MiXCR, run by TCRdb on the 5' RACE reads, gives a single entry per CDR3 protein. The sample carries almost 1 million distinct CDR3 sequences, approximately 50% recorded once. This clonotype came up once. What it binds is unknown. The CDR3 length is 15 residues. V shed 5 bases, J shed 10 bases, and the junction held 12 bases outside the gene matches. Germline loops: CDR1 SGHAT, CDR2 FQDESV (reference sequence).

The rearrangement uses TRBV11-1 and TRBJ2-1, with TRBD2 identical over 9 bases. What was sequenced was blood. This sequence originates from a woman aged 60-75 years in good health. The CDR3 DNA sequence: TGTGCCAGCAGCCCCGTCGGCGGGAGGGCGGAAGAGCAGTTCTTC. It encodes CASSPVGGRAEEQFF.